The TCR beta chain under discussion was sequenced for a study of shared clonotypes between healthy human individuals (dated by TCRdb to 2019 to 2021). General notes on the study: The cohort included three men and a couple of women between 18 and 49 years of age. To estimate repertoire size and how much clonotypes are shared between individuals, the study performed deep sequencing of blood TCR repertoires from 4 to 6 healthy adults. Per donor, three plates each were used for CD4 naive and CD4 memory, two for CD8 naive, and one for CD8 memory. Libraries were prepared and TCR repertoires were sequenced by different laboratories using diverse techniques, in order to increase sequencing depth and limit assay-specific biases. Between about 0.8 and 9 billion PBMCs per donor were obtained by leukapheresis. What the work shows at the level of the full study, not this receptor alone: Even with the large sequencing depth, rarefaction of the sorted-subset datasets indicated that sequencing was incomplete. Roughly 5.2% of naive CD4, around 4% of naive CD8, 2.3% of memory CD4, and about 0.4% of memory CD8 clonotypes were shared across several donors. Only blood was sampled, and tissue TCR repertoires likely differ from those in blood. Based on pairwise subsampling, the degree of clonotype sharing among donors was expected to be affected by sequencing depth. Naive subsets generally had larger estimated clonotype richness than memory subsets did. Compared with non-shared clonotypes, the clonotypes found in all four sorted-subset donors had higher generation probabilities. The small number of donors limited the genetic and exposure-history diversity represented.

Note on this clone: Its antigen is not yet known. It has no much larger one-base neighbor in the sample; base qualities were not kept.

Donors were healthy HIV-negative adults with no recently reported acute infections or vaccinations. Every donor was a Caucasian adult living in Nashville, Tennessee, USA. Magnetic negative selection was used to enrich CD4+ T cells, after which naive cells were positively selected on CD45RA and the negative fraction became the memory subset. After blood collection by leukapheresis, PBMCs were isolated using Ficoll-Histopaque density gradient centrifugation and then cryopreserved in the vapor phase of liquid nitrogen. Purity and quantity of every magnetically sorted T cell population were checked by analytical flow cytometry. Genomic DNA was isolated from each sorted fraction and quantified by UV absorbance on a Nanodrop 2000c. TCR CDR3 regions were amplified from genomic DNA by multiplex PCR using the deep immunoSEQ assay. Extracted genomic DNA from each cell subset was distributed evenly across all wells of several immunoSEQ 96-well plates, and each plate was treated as a replicate. For sorted subsets, around 0.2 ug of genomic DNA, equivalent to around 31,000 T cell genomes, went into each replicate PCR. Purified libraries were measured with a Qubit 3.0 fluorometer, size-checked on a Bioanalyzer 2100, and measured again with the KAPA Library Quantification kit. Every immunoSEQ 96-well plate was sequenced on a dedicated single-read 150-cycle Illumina NextSeq 550 flow cell. As for the authors' bioinformatics: Because the immunoSEQ output included only junctional sequences and no quality scores, the filtering could not be the same as the filtering used for full-length reads. Sequences were annotated with PyIR, a Python wrapper for IgBLAST v1.9, using IMGT germline references to assign V/J genes and CDR3. Reads were removed for weak V/J assignments (E-value above 1e-6), missing CDR3, stop codons, out-of-frame junctions, or ambiguous translated residues. A V3J clonotype was defined by an identical inferred V gene, J gene, and CDR3 amino acid sequence. Percentage overlap between repertoires was calculated by dividing the number of shared unique clonotypes by the size of the smaller repertoire. Richness of each repertoire was evaluated using RTK rarefaction, the Chao1 estimator, and Recon v2.1 estimates of unobserved clonotypes. For all TCRbeta clonotypes obtained by the gDNA method from a few donors, generation probabilities were computed with OLGA. This immuneACCESS table, as held by TCRdb, lists in-frame sequences with V and J called but not all clones. Of the missing ones, under half trace to an unresolved V gene in checked studies; the others have no known cause. D and trimming come from the DNA, and the V and J calls and clone size come from that table. The sample profile shows around 940,000 clones; over 75% of them were found once. In total, the top ten clones hold approximately 1.5% of the sample.

The germline V gene encodes CDR1 SQVTM and CDR2 ANQGSEA. From the cysteine through the phenylalanine, the CDR3 covers 11 amino acids. Of the read, only the CDR3 DNA is kept; its 33 bases are in frame from base 1. V loses 6 bases of germline sequence and J loses 2 bases, and the interval between the two ends is 8 bases. The TCR sequence derives from a man aged 18 to 29 in good health. Input material: memory CD4+ T cells sorted from blood. According to the study, the label for this sample's cell subset or site signals: CD45RA-negative fraction. The chain couples TRBV29-1 to TRBJ2-7; there is no confident call for the D gene. The CDR3 in this case is CSVASAYEQYF. The DNA is TGCAGCGTCGCATCCGCCTACGAGCAGTACTTC.